The 10 T cell receptor beta chains below all came from one sample that was sequenced in a study of blood T cell repertoires in COVID-19. The data were produced by immunoSEQ multiplex PCR, yet TCRdb's version contains in-frame clones alone and is incomplete. The top ten clones hold 2% to 2.5% of a sample with about 87,000 clones, about four fifths of them seen once. The sequenced material came from peripheral blood. Receptor source: a woman aged 70-85 years with acute or convalescent COVID-19.

CDR3 region: CASSPGTGSLNTEAFF. CDR3 nucleotide sequence: TGTGCCAGCAGCCCCGGGACAGGGTCCCTGAACACTGAAGCTTTCTTT. This chain uses TRBV7-8 with TRBJ1-1; 9 bases line up with TRBD1. Trimming removed 5 bases from V and 0 bases from J; junction bases left unmatched: 7. This CDR3 is 16 amino acids long. Per germline, CDR1 SGHVS and CDR2 FQNEAQ.

V gene TRBV3-1 (or the pseudogene TRBV3-2) combines with J gene TRBJ1-2; no reliable D call. V shed 3 bases and J shed 6 bases, with 5 bases lying between them. Germline CDR1 and CDR2: LGHDT and YNNKEL (reference sequence). The CDR3 is 11 residues long. The CDR3 region is CASSQIDGYTF. CDR3 coding DNA: TGTGCCAGCAGCCAGATAGATGGCTACACCTTC.

This chain links TRBV3-1 (or the pseudogene TRBV3-2) with TRBJ2-1; a possible D gene is TRBD2 (5 bases). CDR3 size: 15 residues. V lost 0 bases and J 7 bases, leaving 13 bases between the germline ends. CDR1 is LGHDT, CDR2 YNNKEL, per germline (reference sequence). CDR3 nucleotides: TGTGCCAGCAGCCAAGACAGGCTAGCCTTTAATGAGCAGTTCTTC. Its translation is CASSQDRLAFNEQFF.

V is TRBV5-1 and J is TRBJ1-5; D unclear. V gave up 0 bases and J gave up 2 bases, with 6 bases separating them. CDR3 length: 14 residues. Germline loops: CDR1 SGHRS, CDR2 YFSETQ. CDR3 loop: CASSLDGRNQPQHF. The CDR3, as DNA: TGCGCCAGCAGCTTGGATGGCCGCAATCAGCCCCAGCATTTT. Full variable domain (outside the CDR3, taken from reference TRBV5-1 and TRBJ1-5): KAGVTQTPRYLIKTRGQQVTLSCSPISGHRSVSWYQQTPGQGLQFLFEYFSETQRNKGNFPGRFSGRQFSNSRSEMNVSTLELGDSALYLCASSLDGRNQPQHFGDGTRLSIL.

The chain couples TRBV19 to TRBJ1-6; weak D call: TRBD1 (5 bases). The CDR3 has 15 residues. Germline CDR1 LNHDA, CDR2 SQIVND (reference sequence). The ends were cut back, 3 bases at V and 6 bases at J, with 12 bases in the middle. CDR3 loop: CASSMGGVGNSPLHF. In DNA, the CDR3 is TGTGCCAGTAGTATGGGAGGGGTCGGTAATTCACCCCTCCACTTT.

This clone was picked up a small number of times. This chain uses TRBV29-1 with TRBJ1-1; tentative D call: TRBD1 (5 bases). V lost 5 bases and J 7 bases, leaving 11 bases between the germline ends. This CDR3 has 11 residues. Germline CDR1 and CDR2: SQVTM and ANQGSEA. This CDR3 is CSVFSDSEAFF. DNA of the CDR3: TGCAGCGTTTTCTCCGACAGTGAAGCTTTCTTT. Combining the CDR3 with reference TRBV29-1 and TRBJ1-1 gives the whole variable domain SAVISQKPSRDICQRGTSLTIQCQVDSQVTMMFWYRQQPGQSLTLIATANQGSEATYESGFVIDKFPISRPNLTFSTLTVSNMSPEDSSIYLCSVFSDSEAFFGQGTRLTVV.

As for this clone: Other DNA sequences of this sample code for an identical CDR3. The genes are TRBV18 and TRBJ1-2; 7 positions agree with TRBD1. CDR3 length: 14 residues. V lost 3 bases to trimming and J lost 4 bases; unmatched junction nucleotides: 5. The germline CDR1 and CDR2 sequences are KGHSH and LQKENI. The CDR3 DNA is TGTGCCAGCTCACCGTCGACAGGGTTCTATGGCTACACCTTC. This sequence encodes CASSPSTGFYGYTF. The full variable domain, its missing parts supplied by reference TRBV18 and TRBJ1-2, is NAGVMQNPRHLVRRRGQEARLRCSPMKGHSHVYWYRQLPEEGLKFMVYLQKENIIDESGMPKERFSAEFPKEGPSILRIQQVVRGDSAAYFCASSPSTGFYGYTFGSGTRLTVV.

The rearrangement links TRBV3-1 (or the pseudogene TRBV3-2) to TRBJ2-1; tentatively, D is TRBD2 (6 bases). Trimming removed 1 base at V and 2 bases at J, with 9 bases between. The germline gives CDR1 LGHDT, CDR2 YNNKEL (reference sequence). CDR3 length: 15 residues. The CDR3 DNA reads TGTGCCAGCAGCCAAGCCGCGGGGACCTACAATGAGCAGTTCTTC. It is translated as CASSQAAGTYNEQFF.

The gene calls are TRBV11-1 and TRBJ2-1; 8 bases line up with TRBD2. The V and J ends lost 4 bases and 4 bases, in that order; junction bases with no gene match: 9. Germline CDR1 reads SGHAT; CDR2 reads FQDESV (reference sequence). This CDR3 has 16 amino acids. The CDR3 reads CASSSAGGAEYNEQFF. In nucleotides, the CDR3 is TGTGCCAGCAGCTCCGCCGGGGGGGCCGAGTACAATGAGCAGTTCTTC.

This chain uses TRBV5-8 with TRBJ2-5, with D perhaps matching TRBD1 (6 bases). The germline V gene has CDR1 SGHTS and CDR2 YDEGEE. CDR3 length: 13 residues. V lost 5 bases to trimming and J lost 5 bases, with 13 bases between them. This chain's CDR3 is CASRPQGWETQYF. The CDR3 bases are TGTGCCAGCAGGCCTCAGGGGTGGGAGACCCAGTACTTC. The whole variable domain, filled in from reference TRBV5-8 and TRBJ2-5, reads EAGVTQSPTHLIKTRGQQATLRCSPISGHTSVYWYQQALGLGLQFLLWYDEGEERNRGNFPPRFSGRQFPNYSSELNVNALELEDSALYLCASRPQGWETQYFGPGTRLLVL.